This entry concerns a single TCR beta chain. Its target antigen remains unknown. No base qualities exist here, and no much larger clone lies one base off it. The data stem from a study of T-cell reconstitution after alpha-beta-depleted transplantation in children (dated by TCRdb to 2016 to 2017). Background for the entire study: The study quantitatively tracked T-cell immune reconstitution after TCRalphabeta/CD19-depleted allogeneic hematopoietic cell transplantation in children using TCR repertoire profiling.

Germline trimming amounts to 2 bases on V and 2 bases on J, with 15 as the count of junction bases outside the gene matches. Looking up the germline V gene yields CDR1 SGHVS and CDR2 FNYEAQ. The cysteine opens and the phenylalanine closes a CDR3 of 20 amino acids. The kept DNA is CDR3 alone, 60 bases in frame from the first base. The library relied on PCR. Sequencer: Illumina HiSeq 2500. Molecular barcoding was employed in the preparation of TCR libraries, with unique molecular identifiers being used to normalize TCRbeta repertoire quantification. TCRdb itself trimmed the public reads at Q25 with fastp, ran MiXCR and retained productive beta chains. CDR3 protein sequences are deduplicated, and each keeps its most common genes and DNA. This sample gives about 600,000 distinct CDR3 sequences in total; about 10% of them show up just once. The ten biggest clones cover around 4% of the sample.

This receptor was obtained from a human donor who donated a stem cell graft to a child with acute myeloid leukemia. Here the sequenced sample was PBMCs from the stem cell graft donor, taken from the stem cell graft. Rearrangement joined TRBV7-6 to TRBJ2-1, with 10 junctional bases fitting TRBD2. For the CDR3, the sequence is CASSLPPGLAETTAYNEQFF. The base sequence is TGTGCCAGCAGCTTACCCCCAGGACTAGCGGAGACAACTGCCTACAATGAGCAGTTCTTC.